The 16 T cell receptor beta chains reported below all come from one sample, sequenced in a study of T-cell memory formation after mild COVID-19 (dated by TCRdb to the early 2020s). Libraries were constructed by 5' RACE. Sequencing was carried out with an Illumina NovaSeq 6000. TCRdb cleaned the public reads at Q25 with fastp, built clones with MiXCR and kept in-frame beta chains. CDR3 protein duplicates are merged, each entry listing the most common genes and DNA. In all, the sample holds about 400,000 distinct CDR3 sequences, and about 17% of those were seen once. The top ten hold under 25% of the sample. The sample was PBMCs or a T cell subset sorted from them (not recorded which). These TCRs come from a man younger than 35 who had mild COVID-19 (a few samples of this study predate the infection). The sample titles of this study are shuffled in the database, so cell type and time point are left out; the donor was told from shared clones.

This chain links TRBV2 with TRBJ1-2; D is unclear. V lost 2 bases, J lost 5 bases, and 15 bases lay in between. Germline-derived CDR1 and CDR2 are SNHLY and FYNNEI. The CDR3 has 15 residues. The CDR3 spells CASSELLSTPYGYTF. CDR3 DNA: TGTGCCAGCAGTGAACTCTTGAGCACCCCATATGGCTACACCTTC.

A few counts support this clonotype. The chain combines TRBV12-3 or TRBV12-4 with TRBJ2-1; no clear D gene. The CDR3 sequence is 11 residues long. The V end lost 4 bases, the J end lost 8 bases, and 6 bases lay between the germline ends. Here the CDR3 DNA reads TGTGCCAGCAGTTCCCTCGATGAGCAGTTCTTC. Protein product: CASSSLDEQFF.

The chain is built from TRBV2 and TRBJ1-4, with D uncertain. This CDR3 is built from 13 residues. Germline V CDR1 and CDR2: SNHLY, FYNNEI. Trimming took 4 bases from V and 8 from J, leaving 11 bases between them. CDR3: CASSARAGEKLFF. In nucleotides, the CDR3 is TGTGCCAGCAGTGCCCGGGCCGGGGAAAAACTGTTTTTT.

In its sample, this clonotype was seen a few times. In DNA form, the CDR3 reads TGCAGCGTTCTTGACAGGTATAGCACAGATACGCAGTATTTT. Its translation is CSVLDRYSTDTQYF. V and J are TRBV29-1 and TRBJ2-3; possibly TRBD1 for D (6 bases). Trimming pared 5 bases from V and 0 bases from J, leaving 12 bases between. The CDR3 extends over 14 amino acids. Germline CDR1 SQVTM, CDR2 ANQGSEA.

The sample holds many counts of this clonotype. This chain joins TRBV7-6 and TRBJ1-1; tentative D call: TRBD1 (5 bases). The V and J ends lost 5 bases and 4 bases respectively, with 11 bases between them. Germline V gene lookup returns CDR1 SGHVS and CDR2 FNYEAQ. The CDR3 length is 13 residues. In DNA, the CDR3 is TGTGCCAGCAGCGCAACGGGGGGCACTGAAGCTTTCTTT. Its translation: CASSATGGTEAFF.

The chain recombines TRBV2 with TRBJ1-5; D ambiguous. CDR1 is SNHLY, CDR2 FYNNEI, per germline. V gave up 2 bases and J gave up 3 bases, with 5 bases separating them. This CDR3 comprises 13 residues. The CDR3 nucleotides read TGTGCCAGCAGTGAATTTGCCAATCAGCCCCAGCATTTT. Protein product: CASSEFANQPQHF.

The sample holds many counts of this clonotype. This chain connects TRBV5-6 to TRBJ2-2, with D unclear. V lost 1 base and J lost 3, with 7 bases in between. The CDR3 extends over 14 amino acids. CDR1 and CDR2 from the germline V gene are SGHDT and YYEEEE. The CDR3 loop reads CASSLWGYTGELFF. CDR3 sequence (DNA): TGTGCCAGCAGCTTGTGGGGTTACACCGGGGAGCTGTTTTTT. Combining the CDR3 with reference TRBV5-6 and TRBJ2-2 gives the whole variable domain DAGVTQSPTHLIKTRGQQVTLRCSPKSGHDTVSWYQQALGQGPQFIFQYYEEEERQRGNFPDRFSGHQFPNYSSELNVNALLLGDSALYLCASSLWGYTGELFFGEGSRLTVL.

This clonotype has a handful of counts. The genes are TRBV5-6 and TRBJ2-3; D is possibly TRBD1 (7 bases). V shed 1 base and J shed 6 bases, with 15 bases lying between them. The CDR3 totals 15 residues. CDR1 SGHDT and CDR2 YYEEEE come from the germline V gene. In nucleotides, the CDR3 is TGTGCCAGCAGCTTGCCGGCCAGGGGGGTTGATACGCAGTATTTT. Its protein product is CASSLPARGVDTQYF.

This clonotype has just a few counts. The chain uses TRBV6-2 or TRBV6-3 and TRBJ2-1; 8 bases map to TRBD2. CDR3 size: 16 residues. The V and J ends lost 0 bases and 3 bases, in that order; junction bases with no gene match: 4. Per the germline V gene, CDR1 is MNHEY and CDR2 is SVGEGT. The CDR3 reads CASSYSLSGGYNEQFF. The DNA of the CDR3 is TGTGCCAGCAGTTACTCCCTCAGCGGGGGCTACAATGAGCAGTTCTTC.

The chain uses TRBV7-2 and TRBJ2-1; D uncertain. V dropped 1 base and J dropped 4 bases, with 11 bases sitting between them. Germline assignment: CDR1 SGHTA and CDR2 FQGNSA. The length of the CDR3 is 15 residues. The DNA of the CDR3 is TGTGCCAGCAGCTTAGATCGGGTGGGGTACAATGAGCAGTTCTTC. It codes for CASSLDRVGYNEQFF.

The J gene is TRBJ1-1, the V gene TRBV6-2 or TRBV6-3; D gene unclear. This CDR3 region has 13 residues. Germline CDR1 MNHEY, CDR2 SVGEGT. The V gene lost 7 bases and the J gene lost 9 bases, with 18 bases spanning the gap. CDR3 coding DNA: TGTGCCAGCACCAAAATGTCCCCCAGGCAAGCTTTCTTT. It encodes CASTKMSPRQAFF.

This clonotype was picked up a small number of times. The CDR3 loop reads CASSSLLAGGLNEQFF. The CDR3 region has the DNA TGCGCCAGCAGCTCTCTGCTAGCGGGGGGGCTAAATGAGCAGTTCTTC. The V gene is TRBV5-1, the J gene TRBJ2-1, with TRBD2 identical over 12 bases. This CDR3 is 16 amino acids long. The V gene's germline CDR1 is SGHRS and CDR2 YFSETQ. Trimming cost V 3 bases and J 7 bases; bases outside gene matches: 8.

This clonotype was seen a handful of times. The CDR3 spells CASGWEGEQFF. The CDR3 DNA follows: TGTGCCAGCGGTTGGGAGGGTGAGCAGTTCTTC. The J gene is TRBJ2-1, the V gene TRBV6-4; 7 nucleotides align to TRBD2. Germline trimming cut 8 bases from V and 9 bases from J; bases unmatched to any gene: 4. The CDR3 has 11 amino acids. Germline V gene data show CDR1 as MRHNA and CDR2 as SNTAGT.

The chain links TRBV7-2 to TRBJ2-7, with D unclear. Germline lookup yields CDR1 SGHTA and CDR2 FQGNSA. This CDR3 spans 14 amino acids. V gave up 2 bases and J gave up 2 bases, with 10 bases separating them. For the CDR3, the DNA is TGTGCCAGCAGCTTATGGGGTAGCACCTACGAGCAGTACTTC. Translating gives CASSLWGSTYEQYF.

This clonotype was counted between two and nine times. The V gene is TRBV12-3 or TRBV12-4, the J gene TRBJ2-7, with a tentative D call TRBD1 (7 bases). This CDR3 has 14 amino acids. Trimming pared 6 bases from V and 7 bases from J, leaving 19 bases between. For the CDR3, the DNA is TGTGCCAGCAGCCCCGACAGGGAGGTGAGGGAGCAGTACGTC. Residues: CASSPDREVREQYV.

This clonotype was counted between two and nine times. V is TRBV7-2 and J is TRBJ2-5; 13 bases are shared with TRBD2. The CDR3 has 14 residues. Germline CDR1 is SGHTA and CDR2 is FQGNSA. J gave up 1 base and V 8 bases, and 1 base lay outside the gene matches. The DNA for the CDR3 is TGTGCCAGCGGACTAGCGGGGGCCCAAGAGACCCAGTACTTC. Residues: CASGLAGAQETQYF.